This T cell receptor (beta chain) was captured by sequencing in a study of T cells in Graves' hyperthyroidism and ophthalmopathy. Findings and limits, study-wide: The model foresaw ophthalmopathy a median around 6 months prior to onset. Most thyroid clonotypes expanded above 0.001 appeared in blood too.

The CDR3 length is 15 residues. V lost 2 bases to trimming and J lost 2 bases; unmatched junction nucleotides: 4. The germline CDR1 and CDR2 sequences are SGHRS and YFSETQ. As to this clonotype: Antigen: not known.

Researchers barred patients who had uncontrolled infection, other autoimmune disease, pregnancy or lactation. Each diagnosis was grounded in clinical symptoms, serum thyroxine and TRAb, thyroid ultrasound, and orbital computed tomography. The source material, RNA transcripts, was used to amplify TCR beta CDR3 regions. First-round RT-PCR targeting the TCR CDR3 was performed with the HTBI primer set. Via MiXCR, TCRdb re-called the multiplex PCR reads, giving one row per CDR3 protein. Altogether about 640,000 distinct CDR3 sequences are present, roughly 46% being singletons, with the ten largest covering less than 9.5%.

Specimen: peripheral blood or thyroid tissue (not recorded which). The sequence was obtained from an adult man with Graves' disease, either hyperthyroidism or ophthalmopathy (not recorded which). V and J are TRBV5-1 and TRBJ2-5, with 9 bases identical to TRBD2. CDR3 sequence: CASSLAGGIQETQYF. The CDR3 DNA is TGCGCCAGCAGCTTAGCGGGAGGAATACAAGAGACCCAGTACTTC.